This T cell receptor beta chain was profiled in a study of cytomegalovirus exposure and HLA in healthy donors. The table came from immunoSEQ multiplex PCR; TCRdb's copy has only in-frame clones and leaves some out. The sample gives under 80,000 clones, 94% of which show up once; approximately 2% is in the top ten. Remarks on this clone: Antigen unknown.

Study-wide results and caveats: The study listed roughly 150 cytomegalovirus-associated TCR beta chains.

V lost 6 bases and J lost 4, with 19 bases in between. Looked up from germline, CDR1 is MDHEN and CDR2 is SYDVKM. The CDR3 contains 16 residues. The sample consisted of PBMCs. The origin of this receptor is a woman between 18 and 29 years old in good health and CMV-seronegative. This sequence joins TRBV28 and TRBJ2-1; no clear D gene. CDR3 sequence (DNA): TGTGCCAGCAGCCCAACCCCGTTTAGTGTATACAATGAGCAGTTCTTC. This translates into CASSPTPFSVYNEQFF.